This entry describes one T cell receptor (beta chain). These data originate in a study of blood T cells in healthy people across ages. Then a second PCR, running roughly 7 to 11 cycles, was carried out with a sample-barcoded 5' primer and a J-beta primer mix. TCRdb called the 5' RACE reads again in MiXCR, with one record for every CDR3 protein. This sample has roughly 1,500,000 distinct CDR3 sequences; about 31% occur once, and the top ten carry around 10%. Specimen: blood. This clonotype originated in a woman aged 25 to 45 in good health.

The CDR3 coding sequence is TGTGCCAGCAGTCTACGCAGCAGGGGGTCGCAAGAGACCCAGTACTTC. It specifies CASSLRSRGSQETQYF. V usage is TRBV28 and J usage is TRBJ2-5, with 7 nucleotides matching TRBD1. Germline loops: CDR1 MDHEN, CDR2 SYDVKM. The CDR3 contains 16 residues. V was clipped by 5 bases and J by 2 bases; unmatched bases: 11.